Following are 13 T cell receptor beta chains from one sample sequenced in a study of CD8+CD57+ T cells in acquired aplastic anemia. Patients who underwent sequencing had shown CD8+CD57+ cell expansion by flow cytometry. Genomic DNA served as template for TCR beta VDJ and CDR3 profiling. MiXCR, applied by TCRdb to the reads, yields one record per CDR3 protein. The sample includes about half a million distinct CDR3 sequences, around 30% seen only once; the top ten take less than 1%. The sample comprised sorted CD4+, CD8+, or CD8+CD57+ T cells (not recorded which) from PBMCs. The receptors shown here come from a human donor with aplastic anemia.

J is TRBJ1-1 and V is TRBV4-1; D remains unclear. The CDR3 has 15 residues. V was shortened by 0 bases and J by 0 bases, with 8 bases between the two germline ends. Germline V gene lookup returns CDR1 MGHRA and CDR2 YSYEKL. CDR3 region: CASSQEGGMNTEAFF. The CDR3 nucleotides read TGCGCCAGCAGCCAAGAGGGAGGTATGAACACTGAAGCTTTCTTT.

The CDR3 region is CSGTGTGPVQYF. The CDR3 nucleotides are TGCAGTGGTACCGGGACAGGACCTGTGCAGTACTTC. The rearrangement joins TRBV20-1 to TRBJ2-7; 8 bases match TRBD1. The V gene's germline CDR1 is DFQATT and CDR2 SNEGSKA (reference sequence). V lost 7 bases, J lost 9 bases, and 11 bases stayed unmatched. CDR3 length: 12 amino acids.

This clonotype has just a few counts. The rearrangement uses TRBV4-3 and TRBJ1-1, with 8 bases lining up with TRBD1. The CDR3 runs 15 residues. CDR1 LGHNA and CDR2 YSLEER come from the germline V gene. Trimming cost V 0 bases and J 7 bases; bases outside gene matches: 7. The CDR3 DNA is TGCGCCAGCAGCCAAGAGGTGAGACAGGGGATTGAAGCTTTCTTT. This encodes CASSQEVRQGIEAFF.

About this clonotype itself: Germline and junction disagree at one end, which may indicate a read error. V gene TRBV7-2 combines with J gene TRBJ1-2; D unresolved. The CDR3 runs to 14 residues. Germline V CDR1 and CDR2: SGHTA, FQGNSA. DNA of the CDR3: TGCGCCAGCAGCTTCGGTCCGACGACCTATGGCTACACCTTC. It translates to CASSFGPTTYGYTF.

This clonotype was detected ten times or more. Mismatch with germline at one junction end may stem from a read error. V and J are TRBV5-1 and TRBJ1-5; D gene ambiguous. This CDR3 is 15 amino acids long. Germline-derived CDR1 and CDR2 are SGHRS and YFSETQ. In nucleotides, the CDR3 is TGTGCCAGCAGCTTAGTGGGAGGGAGCAATCAGCCCCAGCATTTT. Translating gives CASSLVGGSNQPQHF.

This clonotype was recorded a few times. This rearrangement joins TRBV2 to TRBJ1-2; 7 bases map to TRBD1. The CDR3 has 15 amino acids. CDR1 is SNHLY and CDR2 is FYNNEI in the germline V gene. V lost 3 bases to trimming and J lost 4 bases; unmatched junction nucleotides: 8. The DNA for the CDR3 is TGTGCCAGCAGTGATCCCGGGACAGACATCTATGGCTACACCTTC. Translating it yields CASSDPGTDIYGYTF.

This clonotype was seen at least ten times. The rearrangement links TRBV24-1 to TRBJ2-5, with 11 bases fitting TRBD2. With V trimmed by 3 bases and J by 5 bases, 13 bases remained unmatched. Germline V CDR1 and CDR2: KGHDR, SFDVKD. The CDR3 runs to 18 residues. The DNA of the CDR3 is TGTGCCACCAGTGATACTAGCGGGAGTAGTCGCTCTCTGGAGACCCAGTACTTC. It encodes CATSDTSGSSRSLETQYF.

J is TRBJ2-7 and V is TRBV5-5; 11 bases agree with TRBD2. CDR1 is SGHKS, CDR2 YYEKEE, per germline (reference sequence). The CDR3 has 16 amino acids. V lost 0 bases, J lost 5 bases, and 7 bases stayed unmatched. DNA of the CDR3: TGTGCCAGCAGCTTGGTGAGTACTAGCGGGAGCCACGAGCAGTACTTC. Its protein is CASSLVSTSGSHEQYF.

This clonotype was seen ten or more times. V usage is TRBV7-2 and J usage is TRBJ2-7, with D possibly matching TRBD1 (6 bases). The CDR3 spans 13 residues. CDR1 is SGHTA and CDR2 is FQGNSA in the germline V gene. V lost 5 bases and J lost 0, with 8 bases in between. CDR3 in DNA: TGTGCCAGCAGCCAGACAGGCTCCTACGAGCAGTACTTC. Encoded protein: CASSQTGSYEQYF.

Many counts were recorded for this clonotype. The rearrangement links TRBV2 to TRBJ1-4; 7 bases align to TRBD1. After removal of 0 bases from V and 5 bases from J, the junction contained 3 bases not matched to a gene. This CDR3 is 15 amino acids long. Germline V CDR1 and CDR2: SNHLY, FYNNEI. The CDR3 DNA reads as TGTGCCAGCAGTGAAGCCCTGGGACAGAATGAAAAACTGTTTTTT. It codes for CASSEALGQNEKLFF.

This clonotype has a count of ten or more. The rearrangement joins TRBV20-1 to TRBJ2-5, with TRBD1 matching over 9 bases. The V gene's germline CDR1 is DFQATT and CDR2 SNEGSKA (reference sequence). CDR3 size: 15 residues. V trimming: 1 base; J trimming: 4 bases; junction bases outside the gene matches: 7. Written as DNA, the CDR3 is TGCAGTGCTAGAGCACCCCGGGACAGGGTAGAGACCCAGTACTTC. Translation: CSARAPRDRVETQYF.

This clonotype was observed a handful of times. This chain's CDR3 is CASSEEMGAYEQYF. In DNA form, the CDR3 reads TGTGCCAGCAGTGAAGAGATGGGGGCCTACGAGCAGTACTTC. The chain joins TRBV2 to TRBJ2-7; either TRBD1 or TRBD2 may supply D (5 bases each). V lost 1 base and J 2 bases, leaving 9 bases between the germline ends. CDR3 size: 14 residues. From germline, CDR1 is SNHLY and CDR2 FYNNEI.

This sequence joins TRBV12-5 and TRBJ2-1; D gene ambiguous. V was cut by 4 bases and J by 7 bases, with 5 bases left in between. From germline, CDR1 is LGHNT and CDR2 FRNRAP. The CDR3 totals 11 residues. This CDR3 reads CASGSPNEQFF. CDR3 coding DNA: TGTGCTAGTGGTTCCCCGAATGAGCAGTTCTTC.